The source of this T cell receptor (beta chain) is a study of CD8+CD57+ T cells in acquired aplastic anemia. Turning to the study itself: DNA from sorted CD4+ and CD8+ cells averaged 3.2 ug.

Germline CDR1 is LNHDA and CDR2 is SQIVND (reference sequence). This CDR3 region has 13 residues. V lost 6 bases, J lost 3 bases, and 12 bases lay in between. Profiling of TCR beta VDJ combinations and CDR3 sequences used genomic DNA as template. MiXCR, run by TCRdb on the reads, gives a single entry per CDR3 protein. The data hold some 130,000 distinct CDR3 sequences, with 48% observed a single time. V and J are TRBV19 and TRBJ2-7; possible D gene TRBD2, 6 bases. The clonotype comes from a human donor in good health, serving as a control. The material sequenced was sorted CD4+, CD8+, or CD8+CD57+ T cells (not recorded which) from PBMCs. CDR3 loop: CASRGLLDYEQYF. CDR3 bases: TGTGCCAGTAGAGGACTACTCGACTACGAGCAGTACTTC.